A selection of T cell receptor beta chains follows, all from one sample in a study of OX40 agonist ivuxolimab in advanced cancers. The assay was immunoSEQ multiplex PCR, and TCRdb's table has in-frame clones only and misses some. This table holds around 60,000 clones, roughly 80% found once. Sequences were derived from CD4+ or CD8+ T cells sorted from blood, sampled in a trial of the OX40 agonist ivuxolimab. These receptors were taken from an adult with an advanced solid tumor such as melanoma, head and neck, liver or kidney cancer. Each CDR3 is given with its conserved first and last residue. The D gene is left open where the match is weak. Clone size, where shown, is once, few, many, or a class for clones that have expanded.

V gene	J gene	D gene	clone size	CDR3 DNA	CDR3 protein
TRBV2	TRBJ2-5	-	-	TGTGCCGGAGGCGGTCTACCGGAGACCCAGTACTTC	CAGGGLPETQYF
TRBV4-1	TRBJ2-1	TRBD2	-	TGCGCCAGCAGCCAGCTAGCGGTCGACAATGAGCAGTTCTTC	CASSQLAVDNEQFF
TRBV6-1	TRBJ2-7	TRBD2	-	TGTGCCAGCAGTGGAGGACCGGGACTAGCGACGGGCGAGCAGTACTTC	CASSGGPGLATGEQYF
TRBV9	TRBJ2-5	-	once	TGTGCCAGCAGCGTAGGTGGGGAGACCCAGTACTTC	CASSVGGETQYF
TRBV9	TRBJ1-2	-	-	TGTGCCAGCAGCGTAGGGGCCGGGAGTGTAAATGGCTACACCTTC	CASSVGAGSVNGYTF
TRBV5-1	TRBJ2-5	-	once	TGCGCCAGCAGCACCGGACGGTTAGAAGAGACCCAGTACTTC	CASSTGRLEETQYF
TRBV7-2	TRBJ2-3	-	-	TGTGCCACCCAGAGGTTCTCCACAGATACGCAGTATTTT	CATQRFSTDTQYF
TRBV10-1	TRBJ2-2	-	-	TGCGCCAGCAGTGATCGCATTCGTCGGGGGACGGACACCGGGGAGCTGTTTTTT	CASSDRIRRGTDTGELFF
TRBV2	TRBJ2-1	-	-	TGTGCCAGCAGTGGAATGGGGGGAATCTCTGAGCAGTTCTTC	CASSGMGGISEQFF
TRBV10-3	TRBJ1-5	-	-	TGTGCCATCAGTGGAATCGACAGCAACCGAAATCAGCCCCAGCATTTT	CAISGIDSNRNQPQHF
TRBV5-4	TRBJ2-2	-	-	TGTGCCAGCAGCTTGGATAGGGGGTCCACCGGGGAGCTGTTTTTT	CASSLDRGSTGELFF
TRBV18	TRBJ1-5	-	-	TGTGCCAGCTCACCCGGACAGTCTAGCAATCAGCCCCAGCATTTT	CASSPGQSSNQPQHF
TRBV4-1	TRBJ1-6	-	-	TGCGCCAGCAGCCCCTCGGGGGCCAGCTCCTATAATTCACCCCTCCACTTT	CASSPSGASSYNSPLHF
TRBV9	TRBJ2-5	TRBD2	-	TGTGCCAGCAGCAACGGACTAGCGGGAGAGACCCAGTACTTC	CASSNGLAGETQYF
TRBV11-2	TRBJ1-1	-	-	TGTGCCAGCAGCGTGCAAGGGAACACTGAAGCTTTCTTT	CASSVQGNTEAFF
TRBV7-9	TRBJ2-1	TRBD1	few	TGTGCCAGCAGCGAAGACAGGGGTGACTACAATGAGCAGTTCTTC	CASSEDRGDYNEQFF
TRBV6-1	TRBJ2-3	-	-	TGTGCCAGCAGTGAAGCCCAACTAGTAACTTCAGATACGCAGTATTTT	CASSEAQLVTSDTQYF
TRBV4-1	TRBJ2-1	-	few	TGCGCCAGCAGCCAAGTTAGGCTAGGGAGTGAGCAGTTCTTC	CASSQVRLGSEQFF
TRBV7-9	TRBJ1-1	-	-	TGTGCCAGCAGCCCTCTCCCAGGGGTCGACACTGAAGCTTTCTTT	CASSPLPGVDTEAFF
TRBV7-9	TRBJ2-5	TRBD1	-	TGTGCCAGCAGCTTTACCCCTGACAGGGGAACGGAGACCCAGTACTTC	CASSFTPDRGTETQYF
TRBV4-3	TRBJ2-3	-	-	TGCGCCAGCAGCCCTCGGGACTCCGTCACAGATACGCAGTATTTT	CASSPRDSVTDTQYF
TRBV11-2	TRBJ2-1	TRBD2	few	TGTGCCAGCAGCTTAGCGGGACTAGCGGGCCTACCGTTCTTC	CASSLAGLAGLPFF
TRBV5-1	TRBJ1-2	TRBD1	-	TGCGCCAGCAGCTTGTCGACAGGGAATACGGGCTACACCTTC	CASSLSTGNTGYTF
TRBV6-5	TRBJ2-3	TRBD1	-	TGTGCCAGCAGTTACTCGGGACAGGGGAATACGCAGTATTTT	CASSYSGQGNTQYF
TRBV28	TRBJ2-3	TRBD1	once	TGTGCCAGCACGGCGGGACAGGGTCCAGATACGCAGTATTTT	CASTAGQGPDTQYF
TRBV4-1	TRBJ2-5	-	-	TGCGCCAGCAGCCAAGATAGGCACCAGTACTTC	CASSQDRHQYF
TRBV19	TRBJ2-2	-	-	TGTGCCAGTAGCTCGGGGCAGGGGGGGTACACCGGGGAGCTGTTTTTT	CASSSGQGGYTGELFF
TRBV4-3	TRBJ2-7	-	-	TGCGCCAGCAGCCAGGGTCCCCAGGCAGCCTACGAGCAGTACTTC	CASSQGPQAAYEQYF
TRBV6-5	TRBJ1-2	-	-	TGTGCCAGCAGTTACTCCCTGTTCGGCAGCTATGGCTACACCTTC	CASSYSLFGSYGYTF
TRBV11-3	TRBJ2-1	-	-	TGTGCCAGCAGCTTAGAGTCCGGCACGGGGCAGTTCTTC	CASSLESGTGQFF
TRBV6-5	TRBJ1-2	TRBD1	-	TGTGCCAGCAGGGGACAGGGGGTCTATGGCTACACCTTC	CASRGQGVYGYTF
TRBV27	TRBJ2-1	TRBD2	few	TGTGCCAGCAGTTTATCCCCCCTAGCGGGAGTCGACAATGAGCAGTTCTTC	CASSLSPLAGVDNEQFF
TRBV9	TRBJ2-2	TRBD1	few	TGTGCCAGCAGCCCCCGCGGACAGGGAAGGTACACCGGGGAGCTGTTTTTT	CASSPRGQGRYTGELFF